This TCR beta chain was sequenced during a study of T-cell memory formation after mild COVID-19. TCRdb re-derived calls from the 5' RACE reads in MiXCR, one entry per CDR3 protein. Of 350,000 to 550,000 distinct CDR3 sequences in the sample, roughly 18% were seen once. CDR3 length: 14 amino acids. The J segment lost 5 bases and the V segment lost 8 bases, leaving 10 bases of the junction unmatched. The germline V gene has CDR1 MNHEY and CDR2 SVGAGI. This clonotype appeared many times. The chain combines TRBV6-5 with TRBJ2-7; 9 bases are a match to TRBD1. Material: PBMCs or a T cell subset sorted from them (not recorded which). The sequence came from a man younger than 30 who had mild COVID-19 (a few samples of this study predate the infection). Cell type and time point are not known. CDR3 sequence reads: CASSTGTGTNEQYF. In DNA form, the CDR3 reads TGTGCCAGCTCTACCGGGACAGGGACAAACGAGCAGTACTTC.